This record looks at one T cell receptor beta chain sequence and its context. No antigen is known for it. Base qualities are not recorded, but no much larger clone differs from it by a single base. Whole blood was collected in K2EDTA tubes by collaborating institutions according to the institutions' own protocols. For TCRbeta analysis, collaborators shipped samples as frozen whole blood, isolated PBMCs, or DNA extracted from either of those sample types. These data originate in a study of blood T cell repertoires in COVID-19 (dated by TCRdb to about 2020). Regarding the study in general: Samples covering the acute and convalescent phases of COVID-19 were provided by collaborators in the United States, Italy and Spain. The prospective study material was composed of cDNA or gDNA derived from T cells, B-cell-depleted T cells, or PBMCs. Deeply sampled blood TCRbeta repertoires from subjects exposed to, actively infected with, or recovered from COVID-19 were included in the dataset. The repertoires were released in a freely available public database meant as a resource for research on the immune response to SARS-CoV-2. Samples came from the ongoing ImmuneRACE study (first 160 participants) plus 1,254 subjects from 6 global collaborators. Nearly every sample came with metadata listing a de-identified subject ID, COVID-19 status, age in years and sex. HLA class I and class II types, where available, came from metadata supplied by the sample provider rather than from assay-based typing.

The V end gives up 3 bases and the J end 1 base, leaving 5 bases in the junction not matched to a gene. Measured from the cysteine to the phenylalanine, the CDR3 is 17 residues long. Of the read, only the CDR3 DNA is kept; its 51 bases are in frame from base 1. CDR1 and CDR2, looked up from the germline V gene, are SGHRS and YFSETQ. The immunoSEQ Assay, a bias-controlled multiplex PCR, was used to amplify TCRbeta CDR3 regions from genomic DNA. From the authors' description of their analysis: The number of nucleated cells in each sample was estimated by amplification of reference gene primers within the assay. Sequence reads were collapsed and filtered to measure the absolute abundance of every unique TCRbeta CDR3 rearrangement. For each sample, productive Simpson clonality was calculated as the square root of Simpson's diversity index across productive rearrangements. What TCRdb holds here is the immuneACCESS table cut down to in-frame rearrangements. Part of the clones is not present; checked against another copy, under half of the missing clones reflect an unresolved V gene, and the others are unexplained. V and J calls and clone size are as listed in that table; D and trimming were resolved from the DNA. The sample has 150,000 to 200,000 clones on record, around 77% of them singletons. The ten largest clones add up to around 2.7% of the sample.

Results the study describes overall, beyond this receptor: The quantity of clinical and demographic metadata differed by source and by participant and was supplied without curation.

The receptor was derived from a man in his 70s with acute or convalescent COVID-19. Source material: peripheral blood. The chain joins TRBV5-1 to TRBJ2-2; 11 bases in the middle match TRBD2. The encoded CDR3 is CASSSGTSGWNTGELFF. The DNA sequence is as follows: TGCGCCAGCAGCTCTGGGACTAGCGGATGGAACACCGGGGAGCTGTTTTTT.